A single sample gave rise to the 18 T cell receptor beta chains below, sequenced in a study of beta chain features in type 1 diabetes. Study-level findings and limits: The study found moderately but significantly shorter TCRB CDR3s in all four CD4+ subsets of Type 1 diabetes patients.

Every bit of the isolated RNA underwent reverse transcription, so sequencing read expressed TCRB transcripts. The data were produced by immunoSEQ multiplex PCR, yet TCRdb's version contains in-frame clones alone and is incomplete. The sample records some 660,000 clones, roughly 13% being singletons. These TCRs' antigens remain unknown. Material: naive CD4+ T cells from blood. The source of these receptors is a man aged 18 to 29 with type 1 diabetes.

V gene TRBV2 combines with J gene TRBJ2-3; 8 bases align to TRBD2. The V gene's germline CDR1 is SNHLY and CDR2 FYNNEI. The CDR3 covers 15 residues. V lost 4 bases to trimming and J lost 6 bases; unmatched junction nucleotides: 9. CDR3 nucleotides: TGTGCCAGCAGTGGCAACGGGGGGGCCGGGGATACGCAGTATTTT. The encoded protein is CASSGNGGAGDTQYF.

The chain couples TRBV15 to TRBJ1-1, with D perhaps matching TRBD1 (5 bases). In germline, CDR1 is LNHNV, CDR2 YYDKDF (reference sequence). Between the trimmed V and J ends, which lost 3 bases and 0 bases, there was a span of 17 bases. The CDR3 length is 17 residues. In DNA form, the CDR3 reads TGTGCCACCAGCAGGGTCAGAGCCAGGGCTATGAACACTGAAGCTTTCTTT. Its translation is CATSRVRARAMNTEAFF.

The V and J genes are TRBV20-1 and TRBJ2-5; D not certain. CDR1 is DFQATT, CDR2 SNEGSKA, per germline (reference sequence). Trimming cost V 5 bases and J 5 bases, with 6 bases left between them. The CDR3 is 10 residues long. The CDR3 region is CSAEWETQYF. CDR3 nucleotide sequence: TGCAGTGCTGAATGGGAGACCCAGTACTTC.

This clone was seen only a few times. V and J are TRBV7-3 and TRBJ1-5; D is uncertain. Deletions cut 3 bases from V and 5 bases from J, with 8 bases between. The germline V gene encodes CDR1 SGHTA and CDR2 FQGTGA. The CDR3 is made up of 13 amino acids. The CDR3 spells CASSLGSDQPQHF. In DNA, the CDR3 is TGTGCCAGCAGCTTGGGGAGCGATCAGCCCCAGCATTTT.

There are a few counts of this clone. One junction end does not reproduce the germline sequence, and a read error may be involved. The chain couples TRBV18 to TRBJ1-2; no firm D call. In germline, CDR1 is KGHSH, CDR2 LQKENI. The CDR3 length is 12 residues. CDR3 residues: CASSAPQYGYTF. DNA for the CDR3: TGTGCCAGCTCAGCACCACAGTATGGCTACACCTTC.

This clone came up a few times. Here the CDR3 reads CASSLPARSTDTQYF. The CDR3 coding sequence is TGTGCCAGCAGCTTACCGGCCCGAAGCACAGATACGCAGTATTTT. This chain links TRBV7-2 with TRBJ2-3, with D unresolved. In germline, CDR1 is SGHTA, CDR2 FQGNSA. The CDR3 loop spans 15 amino acids. Trimming removed 2 bases from V and 0 bases from J, with 9 bases in between.

Comment on this clone: Additional DNA sequences in this sample encode the identical CDR3. The chain carries TRBV7-2 and TRBJ2-7; tentatively, D is TRBD1 or TRBD2 (5 bases each). Trimming shortened V by 4 bases and J by 6 bases, and 13 bases separated the two germline ends. The CDR3 loop spans 13 amino acids. Germline lookup yields CDR1 SGHTA and CDR2 FQGNSA. In DNA form, the CDR3 reads TGTGCCAGCAGCTCTGGGGGTCGAGTCGAGCAGTACTTC. It specifies CASSSGGRVEQYF.

This clone has a handful of counts. This chain links TRBV6-5 with TRBJ2-3; 9 bases fit TRBD2. This CDR3 spans 15 amino acids. Germline values: CDR1 MNHEY, CDR2 SVGAGI. The junction had 7 bases not matched to a gene; V was cut back by 2 bases and J by 7 bases. The CDR3 loop is CASSYVREGGNTQYF. The CDR3 bases are TGTGCCAGCAGTTACGTGCGGGAGGGAGGGAATACGCAGTATTTT.

The rearrangement uses TRBV9 and TRBJ2-3; 8 nucleotides line up with TRBD2. V shed 0 bases, J shed 6 bases, and the junction held 12 bases outside the gene matches. CDR1 and CDR2 from the germline V gene are SGDLS and YYNGEE. The CDR3 consists of 17 residues. The CDR3 spells CASSVANAGGRGDTQYF. The DNA of the CDR3 is TGTGCCAGCAGCGTAGCCAACGCGGGGGGCCGAGGGGATACGCAGTATTTT.

This clone was counted between two and nine times. The CDR3 sequence is CTSSQGLQGGGGNQPQHF. The CDR3 DNA follows: TGCACCAGCAGCCAAGGTCTCCAGGGGGGTGGTGGCAATCAGCCCCAGCATTTT. The J gene is TRBJ1-5, the V gene TRBV1; the table names TRBD1, a call not compared with the DNA. TRBV1 is shown as a pseudogene. The CDR3 extends over 18 amino acids.

This clone was seen only a few times. This sequence joins TRBV15 and TRBJ2-7; a weak D match, TRBD1 (5 bases). Germline CDR1 reads LNHNV; CDR2 reads YYDKDF (reference sequence). The CDR3 totals 14 residues. Trimming cost V 0 bases and J 9 bases, with 15 bases left between them. The CDR3 sequence: CATSRDLAGQGQYF. DNA for the CDR3: TGTGCCACCAGCAGAGATCTGGCCGGGCAGGGGCAGTACTTC.

This sequence joins TRBV7-9 and TRBJ1-5, with unresolved D. V lost 6 bases to trimming and J lost 5 bases, with 8 bases between them. The germline V gene has CDR1 SEHNR and CDR2 FQNEAQ (reference sequence). CDR3 length: 12 amino acids. CDR3 protein: CASRLLDQPQHF. In nucleotides, the CDR3 is TGTGCCAGCAGGCTTCTGGATCAGCCCCAGCATTTT.

This clone showed up just a few times. CDR3 DNA: TGTGCCAGCAGCTTTCTGGGACAGGGAGACGGCTACACCTTC. Residues: CASSFLGQGDGYTF. The rearrangement links TRBV7-9 to TRBJ1-2, with 9 bases identical to TRBD1. The CDR3 runs 14 residues. Germline CDR1 reads SEHNR; CDR2 reads FQNEAQ (reference sequence). After removal of 3 bases from V and 8 bases from J, the junction contained 7 bases not matched to a gene.

This clone was counted between two and nine times. This chain joins TRBV6-5 and TRBJ2-7; 7 bases fit TRBD2. The CDR3 is 14 residues long. Germline V gene sequence: CDR1 MNHEY, CDR2 SVGAGI. The V gene end was trimmed by 6 bases and the J gene end by 3 bases; junction bases not matched to a gene: 8. CDR3 nucleotide sequence: TGTGCCAGCAGCCGGACTGGGGAGGGCTACGAGCAGTACTTC. This sequence encodes CASSRTGEGYEQYF.

The CDR3 here is CAWSVEDNRARSPDTQYF. The DNA of the CDR3 is TGTGCCTGGAGTGTAGAGGACAACAGGGCGCGAAGTCCAGATACGCAGTATTTT. The chain joins TRBV30 to TRBJ2-3; TRBD1 might be the D (6 bases). Germline V gene data show CDR1 as GTSNPN and CDR2 as SVGIG (reference sequence). The CDR3 spans 18 residues. V dropped 0 bases and J dropped 4 bases, with 23 bases sitting between them.

This chain links TRBV5-4 with TRBJ2-3; 11 bases are a match to TRBD2. Germline values: CDR1 SGHNT, CDR2 YYREEE (reference sequence). This CDR3 is 14 amino acids long. With 4 bases clipped from V and 6 bases from J, the junction kept 4 bases outside the gene matches. The CDR3 spells CASSGGLAEDTQYF. The CDR3 nucleotides read TGTGCCAGCAGCGGGGGACTAGCGGAGGATACGCAGTATTTT.

The rearrangement uses TRBV7-9 and TRBJ1-5; 7 bases agree with TRBD1. Looked up from germline, CDR1 is SEHNR and CDR2 is FQNEAQ (reference sequence). The CDR3 is 14 residues long. Trimming took 4 bases from V and 5 from J; bases not matched to a gene: 5. The DNA for the CDR3 is TGTGCCAGCAGCTCGACAGGGTTCTATCAGCCCCAGCATTTT. It translates to CASSSTGFYQPQHF.

This clone was detected only a few times. The V and J genes are TRBV18 and TRBJ2-7; D remains unclear. Germline CDR1 is KGHSH and CDR2 is LQKENI. CDR3 size: 14 residues. Trimming cost V 2 bases and J 4 bases, with 12 bases left between them. The CDR3: CASSPNPELYEQYF. The CDR3 DNA reads as TGTGCCAGCTCACCAAATCCAGAACTATACGAGCAGTACTTC.